This T cell receptor (beta chain) was profiled in a study of CD8+CD57+ T cells in acquired aplastic anemia. Using genomic DNA as the template, TCR beta VDJ and CDR3 profiling was carried out. TCRdb redid the calling of the reads with MiXCR, one entry per CDR3 protein. The table lists about half a million distinct CDR3 sequences, approximately 33% of them singletons. By flow cytometry, patients selected for sequencing had shown an expansion of CD8+CD57+ cells. With regard to this clonotype: A junction end diverges from the germline sequence, so it may reflect a read error.

Germline V gene data show CDR1 as DFQATT and CDR2 as SNEGSKA (reference sequence). The CDR3 spans 12 residues. This rearrangement joins TRBV20-1 to TRBJ2-5, with 8 bases fitting TRBD1. The TCR comes from a human donor with aplastic anemia. Sequenced: sorted CD4+, CD8+, or CD8+CD57+ T cells (not recorded which) from PBMCs. As DNA, the CDR3 is TGCAGTGCATTCAGGGGGCAGGAGACCCGGTACTTC. This codes for CSAFRGQETRYF.